The source of this T cell receptor (beta chain) is a study of radiation and T cells in renal cell carcinoma. The study, taken as a whole, reports: Baseline intratumoral clonotype presence is unknown without pretreatment biopsies. Top tumor clonotypes rose in blood 2 weeks post-radiation, then contracted.

Regarding time point: blood 2 weeks post-SBRT. Treatment reported: 15 Gy SBRT to primary tumor, nephrectomy 4 weeks later. Germline V gene data show CDR1 as ENHRY and CDR2 as SYGVKD. This CDR3 is 15 amino acids long. J gave up 3 bases and V 3 bases, and 3 bases lay outside the gene matches. Regarding this clone: Its antigen is unknown.

Some clones are missing from TCRdb's copy, which holds only in-frame ones; the method was immunoSEQ multiplex PCR. The sample includes 100,000 to 150,000 clones, around 81% seen only once; the top ten take 5.8%. V gene TRBV10-3 combines with J gene TRBJ2-3; 10 bases match TRBD2. The input for sequencing was blood, taken from a patient whose treatment included radiotherapy and nephrectomy. The clonotype was recovered from a man aged 50 to 60 with renal cell carcinoma. CDR3 loop: CAISDGTSATDTQYF. DNA for the CDR3: TGTGCCATCAGTGACGGGACTAGCGCAACAGATACGCAGTATTTT.